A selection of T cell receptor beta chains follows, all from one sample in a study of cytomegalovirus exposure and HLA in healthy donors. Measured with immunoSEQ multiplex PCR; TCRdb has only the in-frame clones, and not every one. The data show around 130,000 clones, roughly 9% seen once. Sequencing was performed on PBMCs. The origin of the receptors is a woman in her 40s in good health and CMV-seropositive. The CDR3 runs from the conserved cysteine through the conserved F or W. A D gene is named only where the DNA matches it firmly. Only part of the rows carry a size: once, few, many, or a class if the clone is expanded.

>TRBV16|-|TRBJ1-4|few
TGTGCCAGCAGCCAAGTGAGTGAAAAACTGTTTTTT
CASSQVSEKLFF
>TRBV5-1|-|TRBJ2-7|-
TGCGCCAGCAGCTTGGGGGCGGGACGGAACTACGAGCAGTACTTC
CASSLGAGRNYEQYF
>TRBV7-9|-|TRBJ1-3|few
TGTGCCAGCATACAGGGCCGAATCTCTGGAAACACCATATATTTT
CASIQGRISGNTIYF
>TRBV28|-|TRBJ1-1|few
TGTGCCAGCAGTTTACCCCAGGGGAGGGAATCGGCTGAAGCTTTCTTT
CASSLPQGRESAEAFF
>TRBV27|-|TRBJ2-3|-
TGTGCCAGCAGTTTAGGGCCAGATACGCAGTATTTT
CASSLGPDTQYF
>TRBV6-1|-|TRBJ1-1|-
TGTGCCAGCAGTACCAGAATCCAGAACACTGAAGCTTTCTTT
CASSTRIQNTEAFF
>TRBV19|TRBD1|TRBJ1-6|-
TGTGCCAGTAGTCTCAGGGGGGTCGGACAGGACAATTCACCCCTCCACTTT
CASSLRGVGQDNSPLHF
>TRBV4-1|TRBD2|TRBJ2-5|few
TGCGCCAGCAGCCAACGAGAGCTAGCGGGGGGACAAGAGACCCAGTACTTC
CASSQRELAGGQETQYF
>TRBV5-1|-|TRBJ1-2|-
TGCGCCAGCAGCTTGGCGGGCCGGGGGAGCTACACCTTC
CASSLAGRGSYTF
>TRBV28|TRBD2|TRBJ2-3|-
TGTGCCAGCAGCCTAACTAGCGGGGGTGGGGATACGCAGTATTTT
CASSLTSGGGDTQYF
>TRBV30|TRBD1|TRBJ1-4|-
TGTGCCTGGCGGGACAGGGGGAAGGATGGTGAAAAACTGTTTTTT
CAWRDRGKDGEKLFF
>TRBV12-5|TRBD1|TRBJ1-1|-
TGTGCTAGTGGTTCCGGGACAGGGTTTCACACTGAAGCTTTCTTT
CASGSGTGFHTEAFF
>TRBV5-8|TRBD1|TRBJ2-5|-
TGTGCCAGCAGCTCGGGACAGGGATTGAAGACCCAGTACTTC
CASSSGQGLKTQYF
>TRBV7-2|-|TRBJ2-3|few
TGTGCCAGCAGGCGACAGGTTAGCACAGATACGCAGTATTTT
CASRRQVSTDTQYF
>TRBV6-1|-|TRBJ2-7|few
TGTGCCAGCAGAGATGGAGCGGGTGAGCAGTACTTC
CASRDGAGEQYF
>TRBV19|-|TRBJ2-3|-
TGTGCCAGTAGTATGGGGGGTTCAGATACGCAGTATTTT
CASSMGGSDTQYF
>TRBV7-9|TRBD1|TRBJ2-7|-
TGTGCCAGCAGCTTAAGACAGGGTCCATTCGAGCAGTACTTC
CASSLRQGPFEQYF
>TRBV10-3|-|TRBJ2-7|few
TGTGCCATCAGTGCTGACAGTTTTTCCTACGAGCAGTACTTC
CAISADSFSYEQYF
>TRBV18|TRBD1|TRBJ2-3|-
TGTGCCAGCTCACCACGGGACAGGGGTACAGATACGCAGTATTTT
CASSPRDRGTDTQYF
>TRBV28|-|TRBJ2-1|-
TGTGCCAGCAGGGGGACGGGGGTCTCCTACAATGAGCAGTTCTTC
CASRGTGVSYNEQFF
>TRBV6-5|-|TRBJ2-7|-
TGTGCCAGCAGTTACTCGAAGGGAGTAAACGAGCAGTACTTC
CASSYSKGVNEQYF
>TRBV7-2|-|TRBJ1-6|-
TGTGCCAGCAGCACCCGGGACATTACTACTTCACCCCTCCACTTT
CASSTRDITTSPLHF
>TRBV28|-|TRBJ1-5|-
TGTGCCAGCAGTTCGGGACATAGCAATCAGCCCCAGCATTTT
CASSSGHSNQPQHF
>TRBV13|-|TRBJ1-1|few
TGTGCCAGCAGCTTAGGACTCACTGAAGCTTTCTTT
CASSLGLTEAFF
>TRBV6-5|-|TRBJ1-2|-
TGTGCCAGCAGTTACGGTGGGACAATGGTAGGCTACACCTTC
CASSYGGTMVGYTF
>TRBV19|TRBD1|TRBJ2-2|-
TGTGCCAGTGTTGTCAGGACAGGGGAGGACACCGGGGAGCTGTTTTTT
CASVVRTGEDTGELFF
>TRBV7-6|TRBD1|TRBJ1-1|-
TGTGCCAGCAGCTCCTATACGCCGGGACAGGGAACTGAAGCTTTCTTT
CASSSYTPGQGTEAFF
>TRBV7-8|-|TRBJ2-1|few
TGTGCCAGCAGCTTGAGCAACCATTACAATGAGCAGTTCTTC
CASSLSNHYNEQFF
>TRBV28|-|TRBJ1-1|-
TGTGCCAGCAGTTTAGGGGGGTCTGAAGCTTTCTTT
CASSLGGSEAFF
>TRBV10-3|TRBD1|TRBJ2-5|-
TGTGCCATCAGTGACTCGGACAGGGGGCTAAAGGAGAACCAGTACTTC
CAISDSDRGLKENQYF
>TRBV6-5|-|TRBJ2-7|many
TGTGCCAGCAGGGTAACCCAGGCGGGAGAGCAGTACTTC
CASRVTQAGEQYF
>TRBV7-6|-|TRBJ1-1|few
TGTGCCAGCAGCCTGGGACTCTCGAACACTGAAGCTTTCTTT
CASSLGLSNTEAFF
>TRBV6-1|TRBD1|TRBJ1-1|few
TGTGCCAGCAGTGAAGCGGGACCGGGACAGAGGGCTTTCTTT
CASSEAGPGQRAFF
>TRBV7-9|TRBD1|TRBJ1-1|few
TGTGCCAGCAGCTTATCTGCAGGGGGCTTGAACACTGAAGCTTTCTTT
CASSLSAGGLNTEAFF
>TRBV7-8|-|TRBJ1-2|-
TGTGCCAGCAGCTTAGCCCAGGGGCCCCACTATGGCTACACCTTC
CASSLAQGPHYGYTF
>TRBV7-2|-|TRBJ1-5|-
TGTGCCAGCAGCCCCCAGGGAGGTAATCAGCCCCAGCATTTT
CASSPQGGNQPQHF
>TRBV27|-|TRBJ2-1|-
TGTGCCAGCAGTTTCCAAGGGGTGTCCTACAATGAGCAGTTCTTC
CASSFQGVSYNEQFF
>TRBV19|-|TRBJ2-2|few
TGTGCCAGTAGTCGGTCATCGGGCACCGGGGAGCTGTTTTTT
CASSRSSGTGELFF
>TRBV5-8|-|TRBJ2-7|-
TGTGCCAGCAGCGTTGGGAGGCAGGGAGGCGAGCAGTACTTC
CASSVGRQGGEQYF
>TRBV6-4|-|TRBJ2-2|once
TGTGCCAGCAGTGACTCCCCGGGGAGGAACACCGGGGAGCTGTTTTTT
CASSDSPGRNTGELFF
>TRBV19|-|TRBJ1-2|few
TGTGCCAGTAGTATTAATGAGGGTTACGGCTACACCTTC
CASSINEGYGYTF
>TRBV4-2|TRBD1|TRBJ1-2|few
TGTGCCAGCAGCCCGGCTTTAGGACAGGGGGCTAACTATGGCTACACCTTC
CASSPALGQGANYGYTF
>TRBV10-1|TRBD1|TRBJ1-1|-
TGCGCCAGCAGTGAGTCCGACAGGGGCTTCACTGAAGCTTTCTTT
CASSESDRGFTEAFF
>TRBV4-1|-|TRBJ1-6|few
TGCGCCAGCAGCTTAGCGGTGAGCTCCTATAATTCACCCCTCCACTTT
CASSLAVSSYNSPLHF
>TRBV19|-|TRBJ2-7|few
TGTGCCAGTAGTATAAGATCAGGCTCCTACGAGCAGTACTTC
CASSIRSGSYEQYF
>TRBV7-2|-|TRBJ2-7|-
TGTGCCAGCAGCTTAGCACGGGTTCTTTTCTACGAACAGTACTTC
CASSLARVLFYEQYF
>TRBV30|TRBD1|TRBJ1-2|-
TGTGCCTGGAGTGCGGGCCTCCCGGGACAGGTGGATGGCTACACCTTC
CAWSAGLPGQVDGYTF
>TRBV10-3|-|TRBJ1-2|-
TGTGCCATCAGTGCAGGGGTTAGAATTGATGGCTACACCTTC
CAISAGVRIDGYTF
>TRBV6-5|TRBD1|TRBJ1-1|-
TGTGCCATATCCACGACAGGGGCGAACACTGAAGCTTTCTTT
CAISTTGANTEAFF
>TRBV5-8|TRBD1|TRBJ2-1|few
TGTGCCAGCAGCTTGATCCGACAGGGGGCAGGGAATGAGCAGTTCTTC
CASSLIRQGAGNEQFF
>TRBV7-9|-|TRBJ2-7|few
TGTGCCAGCAGCTCGAGGGGGGGCCCCTCCTACGAGCAGTACTTC
CASSSRGGPSYEQYF
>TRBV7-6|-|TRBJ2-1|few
TGTGCCAGCAGCTTAGGACAGTCCTACAATGAGCAGTTCTTC
CASSLGQSYNEQFF
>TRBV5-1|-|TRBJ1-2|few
TGCGCCAGCAGCTCACAGGGCGGCTATGGCTACACCTTC
CASSSQGGYGYTF
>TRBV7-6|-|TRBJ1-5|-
TGTGCCAGCAGCTTAATACAGGGAGAAGGTTGGCCCCAGCATTTT
CASSLIQGEGWPQHF
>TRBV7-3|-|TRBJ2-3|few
TGTGCCAGCAGCTTAATCTCAGGCGATACGCAGTATTTT
CASSLISGDTQYF